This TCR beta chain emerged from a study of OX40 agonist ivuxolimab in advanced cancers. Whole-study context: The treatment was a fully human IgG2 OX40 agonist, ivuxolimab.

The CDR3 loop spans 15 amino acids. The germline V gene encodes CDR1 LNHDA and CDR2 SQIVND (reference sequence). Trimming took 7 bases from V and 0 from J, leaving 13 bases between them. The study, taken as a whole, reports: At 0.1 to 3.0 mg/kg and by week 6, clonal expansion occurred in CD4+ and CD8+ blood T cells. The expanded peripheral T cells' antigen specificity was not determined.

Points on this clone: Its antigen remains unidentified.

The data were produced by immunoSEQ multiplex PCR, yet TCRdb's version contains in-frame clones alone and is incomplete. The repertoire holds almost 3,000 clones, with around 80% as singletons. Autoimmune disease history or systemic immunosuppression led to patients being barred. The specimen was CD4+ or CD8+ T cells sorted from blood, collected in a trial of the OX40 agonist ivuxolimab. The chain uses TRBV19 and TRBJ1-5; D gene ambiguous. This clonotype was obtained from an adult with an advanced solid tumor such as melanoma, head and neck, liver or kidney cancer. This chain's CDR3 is CASTPMSGSNQPQHF. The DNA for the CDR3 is TGTGCCAGTACCCCCATGTCGGGTAGCAATCAGCCCCAGCATTTT.